This T cell receptor (beta chain) is from a study of blood T cell repertoires in COVID-19. The wider study: T cells, B-cell-depleted T cells, or PBMCs provided the cDNA or gDNA that served as material.

The V gene lost 1 base and the J gene lost 0 bases, with 13 bases spanning the gap. The CDR3 runs 18 residues. In germline, CDR1 is KGHSH, CDR2 LQKENI. Original handling: Amplifying reference gene primers gave estimates of nucleated cell counts. Clones were sequenced by immunoSEQ multiplex PCR, and TCRdb holds only the in-frame ones, with some missing. Clonal size and the V and J genes are those of that table, whereas D and trimming came from the DNA. The sample contains about 370,000 clones, 87% of which appear only once. This clone came up once. The chain recombines TRBV18 with TRBJ2-6; TRBD1 might be the D (6 bases). Sequenced sample: peripheral blood. The TCR comes from a woman in her 30s with COVID-19, enrolled during active disease. DNA of the CDR3: TGTGCCAGCTCACCACGGAGACAGGTCTTCTCTGGGGCCAACGTCCTGACTTTC. As protein: CASSPRRQVFSGANVLTF.